Below, one T cell receptor beta chain is given with its context. As yet, its antigen is unknown. One junction end disagrees with the germline gene, perhaps due to a read error. Repertoires were generated with immunoSEQ multiplex PCR, while TCRdb's copy carries only in-frame clones and drops some. The data hold some 57,000 clones, with around nine tenths observed a single time. This entry belongs to a study of OX40 agonist ivuxolimab in advanced cancers. Study summary: Eligibility admitted prior anti-PD-1, anti-PD-L1 or anti-CTLA-4 therapy; about 42% had some. The study's findings and limits: Also showing low normalized T-cell clonal expansion were some of the nonresponders. Mean expanded clone counts were higher in CD8+ than CD4+ T cells.

The CDR3 has 12 amino acids. Germline V gene data show CDR1 as SSHAT and CDR2 as FNYEAQ (reference sequence). Individuals having autoimmune disease history or systemic immunosuppression were not enrolled. This sequence originates from an adult with an advanced solid tumor such as melanoma, head and neck, liver or kidney cancer. Sequencing was performed on CD4+ or CD8+ T cells sorted from blood, taken in a trial of the OX40 agonist ivuxolimab. This chain connects TRBV7-7 to TRBJ2-1, with D perhaps TRBD2 (6 bases). CDR3 in amino acids: CASSSQGLEQFF. The DNA of the CDR3 is TGTGCTAGCAGCTCTCAGGGACTTGAGCAGTTCTTC.